The 16 T cell receptor beta chains given below trace back to one sample, sequenced in a study of blood T cells in healthy people across ages. PCR was performed a second time for roughly 7 to 11 cycles using a sample-barcoded 5' primer and a J-beta primer mix. TCRdb re-derived calls from the 5' RACE reads in MiXCR, one entry per CDR3 protein. The sample gives just under 750,000 distinct CDR3 sequences, approximately 21% of which show up once; around 22% is in the top ten. The specimen was blood. These TCRs come from a man in his sixties or seventies in good health.

This clonotype occurred a few times. The CDR3 spells CSVEAWQGNGYTF. The CDR3 DNA reads TGCAGCGTTGAAGCCTGGCAGGGTAATGGCTACACCTTC. V usage is TRBV29-1 and J usage is TRBJ1-2; weak D call: TRBD1 (5 bases). From germline, CDR1 is SQVTM and CDR2 ANQGSEA. V was clipped by 1 base and J by 6 bases, with 12 bases between them. The CDR3 covers 13 residues.

The sample holds a few counts of this clonotype. The J gene is TRBJ2-5, the V gene TRBV29-1, with TRBD2 matching over 9 bases. The DNA matches TRBJ2-1 better at its end, which makes the J call doubtful. This CDR3 contains 15 residues. Germline CDR1 reads SQVTM; CDR2 reads ANQGSEA. The CDR3 sequence: CSVEYMTSGEDEQFF. CDR3 nucleotide sequence: TGCAGCGTTGAATATATGACTAGCGGAGAGGATGAGCAGTTCTTC.

The V and J genes are TRBV6-2 or TRBV6-3 and TRBJ2-7, with D perhaps matching TRBD2 (6 bases). Germline V gives CDR1 MNHEY, CDR2 SVGEGT. CDR3 size: 14 residues. V was cut by 4 bases and J by 9 bases, with 19 bases left in between. Written as DNA, the CDR3 is TGTGCCAGCAGTTTCCGTCGGGGGATAGGTGTGCAGTACGTC. Its protein is CASSFRRGIGVQYV.

This chain connects TRBV12-3 or TRBV12-4 to TRBJ1-2; tentative D call: TRBD1 (6 bases). V was trimmed by 1 base and J by 8 bases, leaving 17 bases between them. The CDR3 extends over 15 amino acids. CDR3 region: CASSLEQGETGGYTF. CDR3 nucleotide sequence: TGTGCCAGCAGTTTAGAACAAGGGGAAACAGGGGGCTACACCTTC.

This clonotype has more than one count but fewer than ten. The CDR3 DNA reads TGTGCCAGCAGGGGGGACTTAACCGGGGAGCTGTTTTTT. It specifies CASRGDLTGELFF. J is TRBJ2-2 and V is TRBV12-3 or TRBV12-4; tentatively, D is TRBD2 (6 bases). This CDR3 spans 13 amino acids. Deletions cut 6 bases from V and 5 bases from J, with 10 bases between.

The rearrangement joins TRBV9 to TRBJ2-5, with D unresolved. Deletions cut 0 bases from V and 2 bases from J, with 14 bases between. CDR1 SGDLS and CDR2 YYNGEE come from the germline V gene. This CDR3 comprises 16 residues. CDR3 protein: CASSVAEGAPQETQYF. The CDR3 DNA follows: TGTGCCAGCAGCGTAGCGGAAGGAGCCCCTCAAGAGACCCAGTACTTC.

This clonotype was recorded a few times. The gene calls are TRBV7-2 and TRBJ1-6; possibly TRBD1 for D (5 bases). The CDR3 contains 13 residues. The V end was cut by 6 bases, the J end by 9 bases, with 12 bases between. Germline lookup yields CDR1 SGHTA and CDR2 FQGNSA. The CDR3 bases are TGTGCCAGCAGGGGGGGAGGGAGTTCACCCCTCCACTTT. This translates into CASRGGGSSPLHF. The entire variable domain, with the rest obtained from reference TRBV7-2 and TRBJ1-6, is as follows: GAGVSQSPSNKVTEKGKDVELRCDPISGHTALYWYRQSLGQGLEFLIYFQGNSAPDKSGLPSDRFSAERTGGSVSTLTIQRTQQEDSAVYLCASRGGGSSPLHFGNGTRLTVT.

CDR3 bases: TGTGCCAGCAGCTTCGACAGGTCGAACACCGGGGAGCTGTTTTTT. Amino acids: CASSFDRSNTGELFF. V and J are TRBV7-9 and TRBJ2-2; possible D gene TRBD1, 6 bases. Trimming cost V 3 bases and J 0 bases, with 8 bases left between them. Germline V CDR1 and CDR2: SEHNR, FQNEAQ (reference sequence). This CDR3 comprises 15 residues.

This sequence joins TRBV5-4 and TRBJ2-7; tentative D call: TRBD1 (6 bases). The V gene lost 4 bases and the J gene lost 0 bases, with 14 bases spanning the gap. CDR3 length: 15 residues. CDR1 is SGHNT and CDR2 is YYREEE in the germline V gene (reference sequence). In nucleotides, the CDR3 is TGTGCCAGCAGCAAACAGGGCCTAAGCTCCTACGAGCAGTACTTC. Its translation: CASSKQGLSSYEQYF.

The chain recombines TRBV3-1 with TRBJ1-2, with TRBD1 matching 9 bases. The CDR3 totals 14 residues. V was clipped by 4 bases and J by 8 bases; unmatched bases: 8. Germline values: CDR1 LGHDT, CDR2 YNNKEL (reference sequence). The DNA of the CDR3 is TGTGCCAGCAGCCCTATCCGGGGGACAGGGGGCTACACCTTC. Its translation: CASSPIRGTGGYTF.

This clonotype came up a few times. This rearrangement joins TRBV30 to TRBJ2-3; D is uncertain. Deletions cut 5 bases from V and 3 bases from J, with 9 bases between. This CDR3 has 12 residues. Germline V gene lookup returns CDR1 GTSNPN and CDR2 SVGIG (reference sequence). The CDR3 reads CAWVSWTDTQYF. The CDR3 DNA reads as TGTGCCTGGGTTAGCTGGACAGATACGCAGTATTTT.

The rearrangement links TRBV7-2 to TRBJ2-1; D perhaps matches TRBD1 (6 bases). V was clipped by 2 bases and J by 2 bases, with 13 bases between them. In germline, CDR1 is SGHTA, CDR2 FQGNSA. The CDR3 loop spans 16 amino acids. The CDR3 here is CASSLFHRVPYNEQFF. In nucleotides, the CDR3 is TGTGCCAGCAGCTTATTTCACAGGGTTCCCTACAATGAGCAGTTCTTC.

This clonotype showed up many times. The chain's CDR3 is CASSSQGGGAYEQYF. The CDR3 DNA follows: TGTGCCAGCAGCTCCCAGGGTGGGGGGGCTTACGAGCAGTACTTC. The gene calls are TRBV5-8 and TRBJ2-7; possible D gene TRBD2, 7 bases. The ends were cut back, 3 bases at V and 4 bases at J, with 17 bases in the middle. Germline V lookup: CDR1 SGHTS, CDR2 YDEGEE. This CDR3 spans 15 amino acids.

This clonotype has more than one count but fewer than ten. V is TRBV29-1 and J is TRBJ2-1, with unresolved D. In germline, CDR1 is SQVTM, CDR2 ANQGSEA. This CDR3 has 11 amino acids. V lost 4 bases to trimming and J lost 7 bases, with 8 bases between them. The CDR3: CSVAPSNEQFF. The CDR3 coding sequence is TGCAGCGTTGCGCCTTCAAATGAGCAGTTCTTC.

This clonotype appeared a few times. The J gene is TRBJ2-3, the V gene TRBV7-9, with D perhaps matching TRBD2 (7 bases). The CDR3 covers 16 residues. Between the trimmed V and J ends, which lost 1 base and 5 bases, there was a span of 16 bases. Per the germline V gene, CDR1 is SEHNR and CDR2 is FQNEAQ (reference sequence). The CDR3 reads CASSLVGGQLRDTQYF. The DNA for the CDR3 is TGTGCCAGCAGCTTAGTCGGGGGGCAACTACGAGATACGCAGTATTTT.

The genes are TRBV6-6 and TRBJ1-1; a weak D match, TRBD1 (5 bases). V was clipped by 5 bases and J by 0 bases, with 13 bases between them. This CDR3 is built from 15 residues. Germline values: CDR1 MNHNY, CDR2 SVGAGI (reference sequence). The CDR3 coding sequence is TGTGCCAGCAGTGCCCAGGGAACCATGAACACTGAAGCTTTCTTT. This encodes CASSAQGTMNTEAFF.